This T cell receptor beta chain was identified during a study of regulatory T cells in long-lasting Graves disease. The CDR3 contains 14 residues. After removal of 8 bases from V and 0 bases from J, the junction contained 7 bases not matched to a gene. CDR1 is SQVTM, CDR2 ANQGSEA, per germline. TCR beta libraries were built with iRepertoire HTBI primers and Arm-PCR of CDR3 regions. TCRdb re-called the multiplex PCR reads through MiXCR, storing one row per CDR3 protein. The table lists approximately 540,000 distinct CDR3 sequences, about 11% of them singletons. Study results and caveats: Reduced TCR diversity was observed in persistent Graves' patients versus newly diagnosed patients.

Time point: newly diagnosed GD, antithyroid drugs for less than 3 months. Making the TCR library involved RNA that had been extracted from PBMCs. This clonotype came up a few times. Its antigen is not known. These data are also associated with another study on T cells in Graves' hyperthyroidism and ophthalmopathy.

The sample consisted of peripheral blood mononuclear cells (PBMCs), taken at new diagnosis, from a patient treated with antithyroid drugs. The TCR comes from a woman in her 30s with Graves disease. The V and J genes are TRBV29-1 and TRBJ1-3; 7 bases match TRBD1. The CDR3 coding sequence is TGCAGCAAAAGGACAGGAGACTCTGGAAACACCATATATTTT. It yields the protein CSKRTGDSGNTIYF.